The 15 T cell receptor beta chains reported below all come from one sample, sequenced in a study of metastatic and nonmetastatic thyroid tumors. Patients had received no treatment of any kind before thyroid surgery. TCRdb re-clonotyped the PCR reads through MiXCR. The sample includes fewer than 4,500 clones, roughly 35% of them seen just once. Sequenced input: adjacent normal tissue. The receptors here all came from a male donor with papillary thyroid cancer or a benign thyroid nodule (not recorded which). Some clones in this sample may be carry-over from other donors' samples.

This clone is termed medium-sized. The genes are TRBV5-6 and TRBJ2-7; no clear D gene. The germline gives CDR1 SGHDT, CDR2 YYEEEE. Trimming shortened V by 4 bases and J by 0 bases, and 14 bases separated the two germline ends. The CDR3 is 15 amino acids. The CDR3 is CASSPMMGRSYEQYV. The CDR3 bases are TGTGCCAGCAGCCCTATGATGGGCCGCTCCTACGAGCAGTACGTC.

V and J are TRBV7-2 and TRBJ2-7; 7 bases line up with TRBD1. With 1 base clipped from V and 0 bases from J, the junction kept 3 bases outside the gene matches. Looked up from germline, CDR1 is SGHTA and CDR2 is FQGNSA. The CDR3 extends over 15 amino acids. The CDR3 sequence is CASSLVKGASYEQYF. The CDR3 DNA reads TGTGCCAGCAGCTTAGTGAAGGGGGCCTCCTACGAGCAGTACTTC.

The V call is TRBV12-3 or TRBV12-4, the J call TRBJ2-7; the match to TRBD1 covers 9 bases. This CDR3 region has 14 residues. The J segment lost 3 bases and the V segment lost 5 bases, leaving 5 bases of the junction unmatched. CDR3 coding DNA: TGTGCCAGCAGTATGACAGGGGGGAACTACGAGCAGTACTTC. Translated: CASSMTGGNYEQYF.

The chain is built from TRBV6-1 and TRBJ1-1; unclear D gene. V was pared by 2 bases and J by 1 base, with 5 bases between. Germline values: CDR1 MNHNS, CDR2 SASEGT. This CDR3 comprises 13 residues. CDR3 sequence reads: CASSEIRNTEAFF. CDR3 nucleotides: TGTGCCAGCAGTGAAATCAGGAACACTGAAGCTTTCTTT.

The rearrangement links TRBV11-2 to TRBJ2-3, with D possibly being TRBD2 (6 bases). This CDR3 has 15 residues. Trimming stripped 4 bases from V and 8 bases from J, with 19 bases between. The germline V gene encodes CDR1 SGHAT and CDR2 FQNNGV. CDR3 amino acids: CASSSSSGVGRTQYF. CDR3 coding DNA: TGTGCCAGCAGCTCCTCTTCGGGAGTAGGTCGTACGCAGTATTTT.

This clone was detected only a few times. The chain links TRBV6-1 to TRBJ1-1; a possible D gene is TRBD1 (5 bases). CDR1 MNHNS and CDR2 SASEGT come from the germline V gene. Trimming cost V 6 bases and J 2 bases, with 13 bases left between them. CDR3 length: 14 amino acids. The CDR3 nucleotides are TGTGCCAGCAGCGCCTTCAGGGAAAACACTGAAGCTTTCTTT. Its translation: CASSAFRENTEAFF.

Ten or more counts support this clone. A much larger clone sits a single nucleotide away, making a read error possible. The gene calls are TRBV20-1 and TRBJ2-2, with TRBD2 as a possible D gene (5 bases). This CDR3 is built from 15 residues. V lost 2 bases, J lost 4 bases, and 14 bases lay in between. CDR1 is DFQATT and CDR2 is SNEGSKA in the germline V gene (reference sequence). CDR3 region: CSARPRDPVTGELFF. The CDR3 nucleotides are TGCAGTGCTAGACCCCGGGATCCAGTCACCGGGGAGCTGTTTTTT.

The chain has TRBV2 and TRBJ2-1, with D tentatively TRBD1 (6 bases). Per the germline V gene, CDR1 is SNHLY and CDR2 is FYNNEI. Trimming pared 2 bases from V and 3 bases from J, leaving 11 bases between. This CDR3 is 15 amino acids long. The CDR3 DNA sequence: TGTGCCAGCAGTGAATACCAGGGGTTCTACAATGAGCAGTTCTTC. Translation gives CASSEYQGFYNEQFF.

The chain couples TRBV28 to TRBJ1-4, with TRBD1 matching 7 bases. Looked up from germline, CDR1 is MDHEN and CDR2 is SYDVKM. The CDR3 is 14 amino acids. J was trimmed by 7 bases and V by 10 bases; bases with no gene match: 12. CDR3 residues: CATNRDRRTEKLFF. The CDR3 region has the DNA TGTGCCACCAACCGGGACAGAAGAACTGAAAAACTGTTTTTT.

This clone was counted between two and nine times. The CDR3 DNA reads TGTGCCAGCAGTTTCCAGGGCCTCACTGAAGCTTTCTTT. Amino acid sequence: CASSFQGLTEAFF. This chain links TRBV27 with TRBJ1-1; possibly TRBD1 for D (5 bases). The CDR3 totals 13 residues. Trimming left V 3 bases short and J 4 bases short, with 9 bases between. Germline V gene data show CDR1 as MNHEY and CDR2 as SMNVEV (reference sequence).

The rearrangement links TRBV6-1 to TRBJ2-7; no firm D call. Germline CDR1 MNHNS, CDR2 SASEGT. V lost 2 bases and J lost 3, with 8 bases in between. The CDR3 covers 13 residues. The CDR3 DNA sequence: TGTGCCAGCAGTGAAAGTCAGGACTACGAGCAGTACTTC. This sequence encodes CASSESQDYEQYF.

This clone was seen only a few times. J is TRBJ1-5 and V is TRBV27; TRBD1 aligns across 11 bases. Germline V gives CDR1 MNHEY, CDR2 SMNVEV (reference sequence). This CDR3 spans 15 amino acids. Losses at the gene ends were 4 bases for V and 2 bases for J; bases not matched to a gene: 1. CDR3 DNA: TGTGCCAGCAGTTGGGACAGGGGGGGCAATCAGCCCCAGCATTTT. It codes for CASSWDRGGNQPQHF.

The genes are TRBV20-1 and TRBJ2-1; 15 bases align to TRBD2. This CDR3 spans 13 amino acids. With 7 bases clipped from V and 7 bases from J, the junction kept 2 bases outside the gene matches. Germline CDR1 is DFQATT and CDR2 is SNEGSKA (reference sequence). CDR3 DNA: TGCAGTGGAGGGACTAGCGGGGGGAATGAGCAGTTCTTC. As protein: CSGGTSGGNEQFF.

This clone counts as large. The junction departs from the called germline gene at one end, perhaps through a read error. V is TRBV6-2 or TRBV6-3 and J is TRBJ1-5; D uncertain. Germline V gives CDR1 MNHEY, CDR2 SVGEGT. This CDR3 is 14 amino acids long. The CDR3 region is CVSSYGSDNQPQHF. The CDR3 coding sequence is TGTGTCAGCAGTTATGGCAGCGATAATCAGCCCCAGCATTTT.

The chain uses TRBV3-1 and TRBJ2-7; 8 bases fit TRBD1. This CDR3 has 13 residues. Per the germline V gene, CDR1 is LGHDT and CDR2 is YNNKEL (reference sequence). With 4 bases clipped from V and 7 bases from J, the junction kept 6 bases outside the gene matches. In DNA, the CDR3 is TGTGCCAGCAGCCCCCAGGGGGCGCGGGAGCAGTACTTC. Translating it yields CASSPQGAREQYF.